This T cell receptor beta chain was captured by sequencing in a study of blood T cell repertoires in COVID-19. The CDR3 is made up of 13 amino acids. Trimming stripped 3 bases from V and 4 bases from J, with 10 bases between. CDR1 is KGHSH and CDR2 is LQKENI in the germline V gene. In the authors' workflow: Reference gene primer amplification in the assay estimated nucleated cell counts. Sequenced by immunoSEQ multiplex PCR; TCRdb stores in-frame clones only, minus some. V and J calls and clone size are given by that table; D and trimming were obtained from the DNA. Among about 230,000 clones, 87% were seen once, and the ten largest hold more than 10%. Either two negative PCRs, clearance, or symptom resolution qualified Cohort 3 donors as recovered.

Sequenced material: PBMCs or T cells enriched from blood (not recorded which). The rearrangement uses TRBV18 and TRBJ2-7, with D maybe TRBD2 (5 bases). This receptor was taken from a man younger than 45 who had recovered from COVID-19. The CDR3 DNA is TGTGCCAGCTCACCTCCAGCGGCGTACGAGCAGTACTTC. Its protein is CASSPPAAYEQYF. Variable domain in full (rest from reference TRBV18 and TRBJ2-7): NAGVMQNPRHLVRRRGQEARLRCSPMKGHSHVYWYRQLPEEGLKFMVYLQKENIIDESGMPKERFSAEFPKEGPSILRIQQVVRGDSAAYFCASSPPAAYEQYFGPGTRLTVT.